This record covers a single TCR beta chain. This clone has more than one count but fewer than ten. The antigen this receptor binds is unknown. Within one base of it there is no much larger clone, and no base qualities were kept. This entry belongs to a study of radiation and T cells in renal cell carcinoma (dated by TCRdb to 2020 to 2022). With respect to the entire study: Samples were obtained from a clinical trial, in which 15 Gy stereotactic body radiation therapy was delivered to primary renal cell carcinomas and nephrectomy was performed 4 weeks later. TCR beta sequencing covered fewer than 60 samples in total, comprising some 25 tumors and approximately 27 peripheral blood samples. In the 40 to 60 samples combined, some 4,100,000 unique CDR3 nucleotide sequences were found, encoding 2.5 million or so unique CDR3 amino acid sequences.

Following the manufacturer's recommendations, the immunoSEQ kit was used to generate TCR beta libraries from genomic DNA. To prepare libraries, a first multiplex PCR with proprietary primers was run, followed by a second PCR that added unique barcodes, and a bead cleanup was done after each round. Each sample batch included a kit-provided positive control reaction and a negative control reaction. The final libraries were assessed on an Agilent 4200 TapeStation D1000 ScreenTape, pooled by volume, and quantified by qPCR. Sequencing was performed on an Illumina NextSeq500 with a MidOutput 150-cycle cartridge, and 156 Read1 and 15 Index1 cycles were run with kit custom primers. The pooled library was loaded at approximately 0.95 pM with a 20% PhiX control spike-in. Per the original workflow: Vendor-processed data were analyzed in R, with a clonotype defined as all T cells sharing the same CDR3 nucleotide sequence. In the clone abundance analyses, frequencies were normalized to the 10,000 most abundant clones in each sample. Public T cell clones, which averaged fewer than five per sample, were excluded before analysis. A difference in abundance of at least 32-fold between compartments was used to define tumor-enriched and baseline blood-enriched clonotypes. A beta-binomial differential abundance model was applied to find clonotypes that expanded or contracted between blood time points. The Baroni-Urbani and Buser coefficient was used to measure tumor-blood repertoire similarity, and groups were compared with two-tailed Wilcoxon tests in R. Entries here come from immuneACCESS through TCRdb and include only in-frame sequences with V and J called. Some clones fail to appear in such tables; in the studies checked, an unresolved V gene covers under half of the shortfall, and the cause of the remainder is unknown. V and J calls and clone size are copied from that table; D and trimming were computed from the DNA. The sample table contains 100,000 to 150,000 clones; only one count was recorded for roughly four fifths of them. The top ten constitute 4.5% to 7% of the sample.

Interpreted using the paper, the time point label stands for: blood 2 weeks post-SBRT. The sample's treatment or condition, from its label and the paper: 15 Gy SBRT to primary tumor, nephrectomy 4 weeks later. To track tumor-enriched clonotypes, serial peripheral blood was sampled from radiation-treated patients at baseline and at 2 weeks and 4 weeks after SBRT. Every patient's renal cell carcinoma showed clear cell pathology. The QIAamp DNA Blood Mini Kit (Qiagen) was used to prepare genomic DNA for TCR sequencing. The analyses included only samples that passed all quality control checks. Summary of the overall study and its limitations: Because pretreatment tumor biopsies were not available, the study could not determine whether clonotypes were already present within the tumor at baseline. With a single-armed trial design, the study had no way to address how radiation dose or scheduling affects the TCR repertoire. An increase in top tumor clonotypes in blood was observed from baseline to 2 weeks post-radiation, followed by contraction by 4 weeks, which was taken to suggest transient expansion of tumor-resident clones. Blood repertoire dynamics were not followed beyond 4 weeks after treatment.

This TCR was sampled from a man in his forties or fifties with renal cell carcinoma. The specimen comprised blood, sampled from a patient whose treatment included radiotherapy and nephrectomy.

This receptor carries the CDR3 CASGHRRTRRPNEQFF. DNA sequence: TGTGCCAGCGGGCATCGTAGGACTCGGCGTCCGAATGAGCAGTTCTTC. The V and J genes are TRBV19 and TRBJ2-1, and the D gene may be TRBD2, 5 bases matching. For CDR1 and CDR2, the germline V gene (reference sequence) lists LNHDA and SQIVND. V is clipped by 9 bases and J by 7 bases, and the sequence between their germline boundaries is 25 bases long. The CDR3 has 16 amino acids, counting the end cysteine and phenylalanine. Here the CDR3 DNA is all that survives: 48 bases in frame from base 1.